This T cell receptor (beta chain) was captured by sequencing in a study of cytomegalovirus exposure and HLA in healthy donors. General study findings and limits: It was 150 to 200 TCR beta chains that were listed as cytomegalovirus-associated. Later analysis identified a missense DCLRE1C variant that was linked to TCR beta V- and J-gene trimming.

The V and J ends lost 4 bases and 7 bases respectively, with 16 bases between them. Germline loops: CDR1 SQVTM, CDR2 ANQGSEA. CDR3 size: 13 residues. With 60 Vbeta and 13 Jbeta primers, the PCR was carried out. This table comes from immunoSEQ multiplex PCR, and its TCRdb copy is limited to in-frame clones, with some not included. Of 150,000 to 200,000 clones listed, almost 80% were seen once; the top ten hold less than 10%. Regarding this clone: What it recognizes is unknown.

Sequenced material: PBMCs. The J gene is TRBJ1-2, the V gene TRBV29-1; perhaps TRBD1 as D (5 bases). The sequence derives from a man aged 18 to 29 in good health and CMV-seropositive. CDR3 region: CSVGPQGWGGYTF. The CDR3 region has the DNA TGCAGCGTTGGCCCTCAGGGATGGGGTGGCTACACCTTC.